This T cell receptor (beta chain) comes out of a study of shared clonotypes between healthy human individuals (dated by TCRdb to 2020 to 2021). As for the study more broadly: A few men and two women, aged 18 to 49 years, made up the cohort. For each donor, three plates each were used for CD4 naive and CD4 memory, two plates were used for CD8 naive, and one plate was used for CD8 memory. The study deeply sequenced blood TCR repertoires of about 5 healthy adults to estimate repertoire size and the extent of clonotype sharing between individuals. To increase sequencing depth and limit assay-specific biases, different laboratories used diverse techniques to prepare libraries and sequence TCR repertoires. Per donor, leukapheresis produced somewhere between about 0.94 and 9 billion PBMCs.

Using the deep immunoSEQ assay, multiplex PCR amplified TCR CDR3 regions from genomic DNA. Genomic DNA extracted from each cell subset was distributed evenly over all wells of several immunoSEQ 96-well plates, and each plate served as one replicate. Each replicate PCR for sorted subsets received about 210 ng genomic DNA, equal to about 29,000 T cell genomes. Purified libraries were quantified with a Qubit 3.0 fluorometer, sized on a Bioanalyzer 2100, and re-quantified with the KAPA Library Quantification kit. Each immunoSEQ 96-well plate was sequenced on its own single-read 150-cycle Illumina NextSeq 550 flow cell. On the study's bioinformatics: The immunoSEQ output contained only junctional sequences without quality scores, so filtering could not match that applied to full-length reads. To assign V/J genes and CDR3, sequences were annotated using PyIR, a Python wrapper for IgBLAST v1.9, with IMGT germline references. Any read was removed if the V/J assignment was weak (E-value above 1e-6), the CDR3 was missing, or the read contained stop codons, out-of-frame junctions, or ambiguous translated residues. V3J clonotypes were defined as sequences sharing the same inferred V gene, J gene, and CDR3 amino acid sequence. To compute the percentage overlap between repertoires, the number of shared unique clonotypes was divided by the size of the smaller repertoire. Richness of each repertoire was evaluated using RTK rarefaction, the Chao1 estimator, and Recon v2.1 estimates of unobserved clonotypes. Generation probabilities were computed with OLGA for all TCRbeta clonotypes obtained by the gDNA method from several donors. What TCRdb holds here is the immuneACCESS table cut down to in-frame rearrangements. Part of the clones is not present; checked against another copy, under half of the missing clones reflect an unresolved V gene, and the others are unexplained. V, J and clone size derive from that table, while D and trimming were established from the DNA sequence. This sample lists around 2,000,000 clones; 85% to 95% were detected once. Around 1.2% of the sample goes to the ten largest clones.

For the CD8 naive samples, CD45RO-negative cells were positively selected for CCR7, yielding a CD45RA+CCR7+ population from which TemRA cells were excluded. Donors were healthy HIV-negative adults with no recently reported acute infections or vaccinations. Every donor was a Caucasian adult living in Nashville, Tennessee, USA. Blood was collected by leukapheresis, and PBMCs were isolated by Ficoll-Histopaque density gradient centrifugation and then cryopreserved in liquid nitrogen vapor phase. Purity and quantity of every magnetically sorted T cell population were checked by analytical flow cytometry. Each sorted fraction had its genomic DNA isolated and then quantified by UV absorbance on a Nanodrop 2000c. On this clone itself: This clone's antigen is unknown. Base qualities were left out, and no much larger clone turns up one base away.

CDR1 and CDR2 are drawn from the germline V gene: MNHNS, SASEGT. Trimming removed 1 base from V and 2 bases from J, leaving 9 bases between the germline ends. From its cysteine to its phenylalanine, the CDR3 spans 14 amino acids. The DNA shown is the 42-base CDR3, in frame from base 1. Study-wide findings and limitations: The small number of donors limited the genetic and exposure-history diversity represented. Naive subsets generally had larger estimated clonotype richness than memory subsets did. Higher generation probabilities were observed for clonotypes shared by all four sorted-subset donors than for non-shared clonotypes. Even with the large sequencing depth, rarefaction of the sorted-subset datasets indicated that sequencing was incomplete. Sharing across several donors was observed for approximately 5% of naive CD4, around 3.5% of naive CD8, 2% to 2.5% of memory CD4, and around 0.44% of memory CD8 clonotypes. Sampling was restricted to blood, and TCR repertoires in tissue are likely to differ from TCR repertoires in blood. Based on pairwise subsampling, the degree of clonotype sharing among donors was expected to be affected by sequencing depth.

Sequenced material: naive CD8+ T cells sorted from blood. The label giving this sample's cell subset or site can be read as: CD45RA+CCR7+. This sequence originates from a man younger than 35 in good health. The sequence is built from TRBV6-1 and TRBJ2-7; no D gene call is confident. The DNA is TGTGCCAGCAGTGAAGTCAACGGACCCTACGAGCAGTACTTC. It is translated as CASSEVNGPYEQYF.